This TCR beta chain originates from a study of PD-L1 blockade in urothelial cancer. Study-level information: Of 29 patients, twenty-five were males with bladder-origin urothelial cancer. Overall study findings and caveats: Larger 3-week expansion of tumor-associated blood clones was seen in durable-benefit patients. Having blood TCR clonality under the median before treatment predicted better survival.

Stated time point: peripheral blood 6 weeks after treatment start. The data were produced by immunoSEQ multiplex PCR, yet TCRdb's version contains in-frame clones alone and is incomplete. The table includes tens of thousands of clones, 82% detected once. As to this clone: Antigen unknown.

CDR1 SGHVS and CDR2 FNYEAQ come from the germline V gene. Trimming stripped 0 bases from V and 5 bases from J, with 5 bases between. This CDR3 is 12 amino acids long. The sample consisted of PBMCs, taken around atezolizumab (anti-PD-L1) treatment. The chain links TRBV7-6 to TRBJ2-7; D is undetermined. This clonotype was obtained from a man between 65 and 85 years old with urothelial cancer. CDR3 sequence (DNA): TGTGCCAGCAGCTTAGCCCCTGACGAGCAGTACTTC. The encoded protein is CASSLAPDEQYF.